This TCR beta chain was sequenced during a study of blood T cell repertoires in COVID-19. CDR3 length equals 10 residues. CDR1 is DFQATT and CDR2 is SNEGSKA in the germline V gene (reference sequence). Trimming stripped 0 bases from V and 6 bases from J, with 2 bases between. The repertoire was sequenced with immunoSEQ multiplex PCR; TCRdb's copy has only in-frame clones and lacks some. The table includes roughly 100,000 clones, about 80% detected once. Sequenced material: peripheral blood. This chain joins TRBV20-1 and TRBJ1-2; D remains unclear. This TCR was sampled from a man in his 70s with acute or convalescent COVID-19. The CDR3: CSARDNGYTF. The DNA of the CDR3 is TGCAGTGCTAGAGACAATGGCTACACCTTC.